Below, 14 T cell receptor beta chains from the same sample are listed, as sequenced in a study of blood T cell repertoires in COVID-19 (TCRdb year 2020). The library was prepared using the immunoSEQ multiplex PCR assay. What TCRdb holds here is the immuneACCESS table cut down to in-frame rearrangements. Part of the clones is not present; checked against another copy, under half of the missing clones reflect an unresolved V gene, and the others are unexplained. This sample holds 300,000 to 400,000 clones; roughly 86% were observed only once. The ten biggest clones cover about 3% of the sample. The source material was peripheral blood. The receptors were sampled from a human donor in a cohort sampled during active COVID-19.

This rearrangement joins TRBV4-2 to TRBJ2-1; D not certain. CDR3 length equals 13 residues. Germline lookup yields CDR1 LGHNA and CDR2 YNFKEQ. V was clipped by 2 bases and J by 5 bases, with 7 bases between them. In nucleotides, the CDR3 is TGTGCCAGCAGCCAAAGTCAGGACAATGAGCAGTTCTTC. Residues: CASSQSQDNEQFF.

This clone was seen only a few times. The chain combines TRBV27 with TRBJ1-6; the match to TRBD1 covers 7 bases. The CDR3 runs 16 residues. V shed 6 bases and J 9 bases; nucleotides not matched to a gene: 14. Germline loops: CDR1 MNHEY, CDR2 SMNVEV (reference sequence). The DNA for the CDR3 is TGTGCCAGCAGACCGTACACAGGGGCCCTCCGTTCACCCCTCCACTTT. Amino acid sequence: CASRPYTGALRSPLHF.

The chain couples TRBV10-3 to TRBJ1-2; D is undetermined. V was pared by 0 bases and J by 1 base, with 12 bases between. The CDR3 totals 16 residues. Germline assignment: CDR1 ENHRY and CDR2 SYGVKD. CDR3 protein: CAISESARDINYGYTF. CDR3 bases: TGTGCCATCAGTGAGTCAGCGAGGGATATTAACTATGGCTACACCTTC.

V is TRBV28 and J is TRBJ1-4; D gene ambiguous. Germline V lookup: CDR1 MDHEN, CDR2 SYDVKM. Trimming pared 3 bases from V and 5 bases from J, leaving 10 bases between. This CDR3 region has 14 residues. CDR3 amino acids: CASSFQLRNEKLFF. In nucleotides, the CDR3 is TGTGCCAGCAGTTTCCAACTACGGAATGAAAAACTGTTTTTT.

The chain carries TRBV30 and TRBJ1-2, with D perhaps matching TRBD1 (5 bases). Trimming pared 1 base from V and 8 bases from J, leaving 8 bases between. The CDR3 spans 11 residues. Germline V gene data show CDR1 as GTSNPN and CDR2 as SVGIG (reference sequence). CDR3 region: CAWSAGGGYTF. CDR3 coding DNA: TGTGCCTGGAGTGCCGGGGGGGGCTACACCTTC.

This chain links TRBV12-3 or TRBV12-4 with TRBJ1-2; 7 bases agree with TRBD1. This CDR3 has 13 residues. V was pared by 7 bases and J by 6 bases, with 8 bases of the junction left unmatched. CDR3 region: CASTQTGLDGYTF. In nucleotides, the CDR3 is TGTGCCAGCACCCAGACAGGGTTGGATGGCTACACCTTC.

The CDR3 spells CASGAGYNEQFF. CDR3 bases: TGTGCCAGCGGGGCAGGTTACAATGAGCAGTTCTTC. J is TRBJ2-1 and V is TRBV11-2, with D perhaps TRBD1 (5 bases). Looked up from germline, CDR1 is SGHAT and CDR2 is FQNNGV. The CDR3 covers 12 residues. Trimming left V 8 bases short and J 4 bases short, with 9 bases between.

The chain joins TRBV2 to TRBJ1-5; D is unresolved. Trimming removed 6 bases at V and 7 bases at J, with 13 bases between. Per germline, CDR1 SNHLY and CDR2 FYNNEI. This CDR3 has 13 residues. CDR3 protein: CASRGYEEQPQHF. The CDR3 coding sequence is TGTGCCAGCAGGGGTTATGAGGAACAGCCCCAGCATTTT.

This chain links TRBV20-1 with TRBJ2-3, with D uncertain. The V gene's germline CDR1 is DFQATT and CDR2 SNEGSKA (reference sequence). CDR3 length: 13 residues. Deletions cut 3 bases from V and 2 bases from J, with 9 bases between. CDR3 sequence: CSASRVLTDTQYF. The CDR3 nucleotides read TGCAGTGCTAGTCGGGTCCTCACAGATACGCAGTATTTT.

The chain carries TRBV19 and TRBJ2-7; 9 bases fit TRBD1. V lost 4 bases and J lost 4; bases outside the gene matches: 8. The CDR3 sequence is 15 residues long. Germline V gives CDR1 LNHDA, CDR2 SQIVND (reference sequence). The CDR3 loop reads CASSNRGRPRYEQYF. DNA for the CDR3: TGTGCCAGTAGTAACAGGGGGCGGCCGCGGTACGAGCAGTACTTC. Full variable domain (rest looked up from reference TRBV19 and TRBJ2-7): DGGITQSPKYLFRKEGQNVTLSCEQNLNHDAMYWYRQDPGQGLRLIYYSQIVNDFQKGDIAEGYSVSREKKESFPLTVTSAQKNPTAFYLCASSNRGRPRYEQYFGPGTRLTVT.

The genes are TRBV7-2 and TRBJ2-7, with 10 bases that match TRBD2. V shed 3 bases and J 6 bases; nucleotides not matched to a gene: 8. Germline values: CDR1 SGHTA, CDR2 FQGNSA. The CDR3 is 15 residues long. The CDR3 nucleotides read TGTGCCAGCAGCTTGGAGAGCGGGGGGGCCGTCGAGCAGTACTTC. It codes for CASSLESGGAVEQYF. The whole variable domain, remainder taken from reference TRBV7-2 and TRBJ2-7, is GAGVSQSPSNKVTEKGKDVELRCDPISGHTALYWYRQSLGQGLEFLIYFQGNSAPDKSGLPSDRFSAERTGGSVSTLTIQRTQQEDSAVYLCASSLESGGAVEQYFGPGTRLTVT.

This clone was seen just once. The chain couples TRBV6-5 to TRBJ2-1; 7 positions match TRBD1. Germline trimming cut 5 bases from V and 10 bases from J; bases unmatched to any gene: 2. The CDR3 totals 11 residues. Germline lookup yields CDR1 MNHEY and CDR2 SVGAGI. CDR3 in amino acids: CASSRDSEQFF. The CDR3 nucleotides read TGTGCCAGCAGTCGGGACAGCGAGCAGTTCTTC.

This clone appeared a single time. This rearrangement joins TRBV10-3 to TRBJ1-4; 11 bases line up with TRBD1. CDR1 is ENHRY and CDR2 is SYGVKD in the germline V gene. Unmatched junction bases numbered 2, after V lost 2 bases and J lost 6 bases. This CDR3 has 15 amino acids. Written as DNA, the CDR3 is TGTGCCATCAGTGAGCGGACAGGGGGCGATGAAAAACTGTTTTTT. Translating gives CAISERTGGDEKLFF.

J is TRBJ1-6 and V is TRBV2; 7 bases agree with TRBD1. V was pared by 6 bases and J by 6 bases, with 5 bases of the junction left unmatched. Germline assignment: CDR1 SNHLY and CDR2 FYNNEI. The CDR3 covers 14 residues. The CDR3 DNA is TGTGCCAGCAGAGGGGGCGCGGGTAATTCACCCCTCCACTTT. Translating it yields CASRGGAGNSPLHF.